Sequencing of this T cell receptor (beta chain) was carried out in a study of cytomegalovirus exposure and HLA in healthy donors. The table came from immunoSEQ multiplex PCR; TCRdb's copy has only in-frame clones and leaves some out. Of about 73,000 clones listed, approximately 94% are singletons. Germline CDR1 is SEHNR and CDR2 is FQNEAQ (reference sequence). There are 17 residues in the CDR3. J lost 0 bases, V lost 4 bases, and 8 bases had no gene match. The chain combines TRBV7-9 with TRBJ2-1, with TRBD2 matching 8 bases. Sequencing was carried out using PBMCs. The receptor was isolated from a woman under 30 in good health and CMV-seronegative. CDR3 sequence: CASSSLAGPSSYNEQFF. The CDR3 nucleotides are TGTGCCAGCAGCTCCCTAGCGGGCCCGAGCTCCTACAATGAGCAGTTCTTC.